This TCR beta chain appears in the sequencing data of a study of blood T cell repertoires in COVID-19. Study summary: COVID-19 samples, acute and convalescent, were from the United States, Italy and Spain. In each case, the material was cDNA or gDNA derived from T cells, B-cell-depleted T cells, or PBMCs.

Germline values: CDR1 SGHRS, CDR2 YFSETQ. Trimming took off 4 bases at V and 8 bases at J, with 13 bases between the two ends. This CDR3 has 13 amino acids. Patients at the Seattle site were enrolled during active infection and followed longitudinally. Source study methods: Amplifying reference gene primers gave estimates of nucleated cell counts. Only in-frame clones appear in the TCRdb table, and some are missing; sequencing was by immunoSEQ multiplex PCR. D and trimming were read from the DNA, whereas the V and J calls and clone size are those reported in that table. The sample has roughly 150,000 clones, approximately 80% seen once.

V is TRBV5-1 and J is TRBJ2-1; a weak D match, TRBD1 (6 bases). Sequenced sample: peripheral blood. The TCR was taken from a woman at least 80 years old with COVID-19, enrolled during active disease. The CDR3 DNA reads TGCGCCAGCAGCGCGGACAGTTGGGATGAGCAGTTCTTC. Its translation: CASSADSWDEQFF. Using reference TRBV5-1 and TRBJ2-1 for the parts outside the CDR3, the full variable domain is KAGVTQTPRYLIKTRGQQVTLSCSPISGHRSVSWYQQTPGQGLQFLFEYFSETQRNKGNFPGRFSGRQFSNSRSEMNVSTLELGDSALYLCASSADSWDEQFFGPGTRLTVL.